The next 16 T cell receptor beta chains were all read from a single sample in a study of cytomegalovirus exposure and HLA in healthy donors. Primers for the PCR totalled 60 Vbeta and 13 Jbeta. Measured with immunoSEQ multiplex PCR; TCRdb has only the in-frame clones, and not every one. The sample carries some 160,000 clones, approximately 71% recorded once. What was sequenced was PBMCs. Every receptor here comes from a woman aged 18-29 years in good health and CMV-seropositive.

This clone was seen only a few times. The chain couples TRBV27 to TRBJ2-5; a possible D gene is TRBD1 (6 bases). The germline V gene encodes CDR1 MNHEY and CDR2 SMNVEV (reference sequence). CDR3 length: 16 residues. V lost 1 base, J lost 2 bases, and 14 bases lay in between. CDR3 region: CASSLFPGQTQETQYF. CDR3 nucleotides: TGTGCCAGCAGTTTATTCCCAGGACAGACACAAGAGACCCAGTACTTC.

This chain links TRBV5-1 with TRBJ1-4; 7 positions match TRBD1. V lost 0 bases, J lost 8 bases, and 4 bases stayed unmatched. The CDR3 runs to 14 residues. Germline values: CDR1 SGHRS, CDR2 YFSETQ. The chain's CDR3 is CASSLGQGAEKLFF. The CDR3 bases are TGCGCCAGCAGCTTGGGACAGGGAGCGGAAAAACTGTTTTTT.

V usage is TRBV6-5 and J usage is TRBJ1-3; D unclear. Germline V lookup: CDR1 MNHEY, CDR2 SVGAGI. The V end lost 7 bases, the J end lost 0 bases, and 7 bases lay between the germline ends. The CDR3 is 13 amino acids. The CDR3 DNA reads as TGTGCCAGCATGTGGGCCTCTGGAAACACCATATATTTT. Protein: CASMWASGNTIYF.

The chain links TRBV2 to TRBJ2-7, with TRBD1 as a possible D gene (6 bases). This CDR3 has 12 residues. Trimming removed 8 bases from V and 3 bases from J, with 11 bases in between. Germline V gene lookup returns CDR1 SNHLY and CDR2 FYNNEI. Written as DNA, the CDR3 is TGTGCCAGCCGGGACAACCTCTACGAGCAGTACTTC. Its translation: CASRDNLYEQYF.

There are a few counts of this clone. V usage is TRBV28 and J usage is TRBJ2-3; D remains unclear. Germline CDR1 MDHEN, CDR2 SYDVKM. Trimming took 10 bases from V and 3 from J, leaving 23 bases between them. The CDR3 runs to 16 residues. The DNA for the CDR3 is TGTGCCACTAAGGTCGACCGGTCCCTCGGGACAGATACGCAGTATTTT. It specifies CATKVDRSLGTDTQYF.

J is TRBJ1-2 and V is TRBV2; perhaps TRBD1 as D (6 bases). With 5 bases removed from V and 3 bases from J, the gap between germline ends came to 13 bases. The germline gives CDR1 SNHLY, CDR2 FYNNEI. The CDR3 is 14 amino acids. CDR3 nucleotide sequence: TGTGCCAGCAGTTCGACAGGCCCAGACTATGGCTACACCTTC. Translated: CASSSTGPDYGYTF. Full variable domain (rest looked up from reference TRBV2 and TRBJ1-2): EPEVTQTPSHQVTQMGQEVILRCVPISNHLYFYWYRQILGQKVEFLVSFYNNEISEKSEIFDDQFSVERPDGSNFTLKIRSTKLEDSAMYFCASSSTGPDYGYTFGSGTRLTVV.

The chain uses TRBV5-1 and TRBJ1-5; 7 nucleotides align to TRBD1. This CDR3 has 13 amino acids. Germline V gene data show CDR1 as SGHRS and CDR2 as YFSETQ. V gave up 2 bases and J gave up 7 bases; unmatched junction bases: 3. CDR3 loop: CASSLQGNQPQHF. The CDR3 DNA reads as TGCGCCAGCAGCTTACAGGGGAACCAGCCCCAGCATTTT.

The chain is built from TRBV7-2 and TRBJ2-2; possible D gene TRBD2, 5 bases. The CDR3 consists of 15 residues. Trimming left V 2 bases short and J 4 bases short, with 11 bases between. The germline gives CDR1 SGHTA, CDR2 FQGNSA. The CDR3 bases are TGTGCCAGCAGCTTAACGGTTGAGGGCACCGGGGAGCTGTTTTTT. Amino acid sequence: CASSLTVEGTGELFF.

In its sample, this clone was seen a few times. For the CDR3, the DNA is TGCGCCAGCAGCCAAGGAGCCTCTGGAAACACCATATATTTT. This sequence encodes CASSQGASGNTIYF. The chain combines TRBV4-3 with TRBJ1-3; D not resolved. CDR1 is LGHNA, CDR2 YSLEER, per germline. This CDR3 is 14 amino acids long. Trimming left V 1 base short and J 0 bases short, with 4 bases between.

J is TRBJ2-2 and V is TRBV11-3; D gene uncertain. CDR3 length: 12 amino acids. Trimming took off 6 bases at V and 4 bases at J, with 6 bases between the two ends. The germline CDR1 and CDR2 sequences are SGHNT and YENEEA. CDR3 sequence reads: CASRESTGELFF. The CDR3 nucleotides are TGTGCCAGCAGGGAGAGCACCGGGGAGCTGTTTTTT.

The CDR3 sequence: CGVGTGVTEAFF. The CDR3 DNA reads as TGCGGGGTGGGGACAGGGGTCACTGAAGCTTTCTTT. The rearrangement joins TRBV29-1 to TRBJ1-1; 10 bases are shared with TRBD1. There are 12 residues in the CDR3. Germline V lookup: CDR1 SQVTM, CDR2 ANQGSEA.

This clone was found a few times. This chain links TRBV7-2 with TRBJ1-3; D uncertain. Trimming cost V 7 bases and J 7 bases, with 14 bases left between them. Germline CDR1 SGHTA, CDR2 FQGNSA. The CDR3 consists of 13 residues. The CDR3 DNA is TGTGCCAGCACCCCCTTGTTCCCGAACACCATATATTTT. It translates to CASTPLFPNTIYF.

This chain links TRBV29-1 with TRBJ2-2; TRBD2 is a possible D gene (6 bases). The V gene's germline CDR1 is SQVTM and CDR2 ANQGSEA. Trimming cost V 8 bases and J 3 bases, with 10 bases left between them. The CDR3 runs to 12 residues. This CDR3 is CSSRGYTGELFF. The CDR3 region has the DNA TGCAGCTCTCGGGGGTACACCGGGGAGCTGTTTTTT.

The rearrangement uses TRBV10-2 and TRBJ1-5; the D is unclear. Germline values: CDR1 WSHSY, CDR2 SAAADI. Trimming cost V 4 bases and J 2 bases, with 12 bases left between them. CDR3 size: 15 residues. CDR3 sequence reads: CASSGAKTGNQPQHF. The DNA for the CDR3 is TGCGCCAGCAGTGGTGCAAAAACGGGCAATCAGCCCCAGCATTTT.

V is TRBV6-6 and J is TRBJ1-1; maybe TRBD1 (5 bases). This CDR3 has 13 amino acids. Germline V gene data show CDR1 as MNHNY and CDR2 as SVGAGI (reference sequence). V was cut by 5 bases and J by 4 bases, with 11 bases left in between. CDR3 DNA: TGTGCCAGCAGTACCCAGGGTTTCACTGAAGCTTTCTTT. It yields the protein CASSTQGFTEAFF.

The CDR3 nucleotides are TGTGCCAGCAGCTCTCGGGACTTAGGGCAGTTCTTC. It specifies CASSSRDLGQFF. This rearrangement joins TRBV7-9 to TRBJ2-1; TRBD2 is a possible D gene (6 bases). In germline, CDR1 is SEHNR, CDR2 FQNEAQ (reference sequence). V lost 4 bases and J lost 12, with 13 bases in between. The CDR3 runs to 12 residues.